This record concerns one T cell receptor beta chain sequence. What it binds is not known. The germline gives CDR1 LNHDA, CDR2 SQIVND (reference sequence). V was pared by 8 bases and J by 9 bases, with 19 bases between. The CDR3 consists of 13 residues. The record originates from a study of cytomegalovirus exposure and HLA in healthy donors. Study details: Researchers found that approximately 85% of some 400 genotyped donors fell within the Caucasian-associated ancestry cluster.

General study findings and limits: Several of the most significant clusters appeared, in a later analysis, to be linked to common viral pathogens. Upon later analysis, HLA-associated TCR beta chains proved more clonally expanded than other, equally common chains. Accurate HLA-A and HLA-B prediction from TCR beta sequences was reported for most subjects.

Amplification used 60 Vbeta primers and 13 Jbeta primers. The table came from immunoSEQ multiplex PCR; TCRdb's copy has only in-frame clones and leaves some out. Among about 43,000 clones listed, roughly 51% were seen once. The sequence was obtained from a man in his sixties in good health and CMV-seronegative. Sequences were obtained from PBMCs. The chain combines TRBV19 with TRBJ2-5; tentatively, D is TRBD1 (6 bases). The CDR3 here is CASSRRDKRAQYF. The CDR3 nucleotides are TGTGCCAGTTCCCGACGGGACAAGAGAGCCCAGTACTTC.